The present T cell receptor (beta chain) was sequenced within a study of beta chain features in type 1 diabetes. General study findings and limits: TCRB CDR3s from Type 1 diabetes patients were moderately but significantly shorter in all four CD4+ subsets.

As to this clone: What it recognizes is unknown.

Expressed TCRB transcripts were sequenced because the isolated RNA had all been reverse transcribed beforehand. Some clones are missing from TCRdb's copy, which holds only in-frame ones; the method was immunoSEQ multiplex PCR. Here the sample spans roughly 150,000 clones, approximately 62% being singletons. The TCR sequence derives from a man aged 25-45 years with type 1 diabetes. Sequenced material: naive CD4+ T cells from blood.

The CDR3 here is CSASTGIEQYF. The CDR3 DNA reads as TGCAGTGCTAGCACCGGGATCGAGCAGTACTTC. The rearrangement joins TRBV20-1 to TRBJ2-7; maybe TRBD2 (5 bases). The V gene lost 3 bases and the J gene lost 6 bases, with 9 bases spanning the gap. CDR1 is DFQATT and CDR2 is SNEGSKA in the germline V gene (reference sequence). This CDR3 has 11 amino acids.